These T cell receptor beta chains were read from a single sample in a study of long-term antiretroviral therapy in people with HIV. Clones were read by immunoSEQ multiplex PCR, and TCRdb kept only the in-frame ones, dropping some. Of 20,000 to 25,000 clones listed, around four fifths are singletons. Material: unsorted PBMCs, obtained 1.6 years after starting antiretroviral therapy. These receptors originate from a man aged 40-49 years with HIV. Each CDR3 is given with its conserved first and last residue. A D gene is named only where the DNA matches it firmly. Clone size is shown for a subset of rows, as once, few, many or a class of expanded clone.

>14|.|.|TRBJ2-3|TRBV10-3
CAIKRGPDTDTQYF
TGTGCCATCAAGAGGGGACCGGACACAGATACGCAGTATTTT
>15|.|few|TRBJ2-7|TRBV7-9
CASSLGTANIYEQYF
TGTGCCAGCAGCTTAGGGACAGCAAACATCTACGAGCAGTACTTC
>17|.|.|TRBJ1-5|TRBV19
CASSSRGYEQFNQPQHF
TGTGCCAGTAGTTCCCGAGGGTACGAGCAGTTCAATCAGCCCCAGCATTTT
>14|.|.|TRBJ1-3|TRBV7-6
CASSLGQPGNTIYF
TGTGCCAGCAGCTTAGGACAGCCTGGAAACACCATATATTTT
>16|TRBD1|.|TRBJ1-2|TRBV10-3
CAISDPRDREDYGYTF
TGTGCCATCAGTGATCCCAGGGACAGGGAAGACTATGGCTACACCTTC
>16|.|.|TRBJ1-1|TRBV18
CASSPSLQGGNTEAFF
TGTGCCAGCTCACCGTCCCTCCAGGGTGGAAACACTGAAGCTTTCTTT
>14|TRBD1|few|TRBJ1-2|TRBV11-2
CASSVGTGFSGYTF
TGTGCCAGCAGCGTAGGGACAGGTTTTTCTGGCTACACCTTC
>12|.|.|TRBJ1-1|TRBV29-1
CSVEDNRPGAFF
TGCAGCGTTGAAGATAACAGGCCTGGCGCTTTCTTT
>13|.|.|TRBJ1-5|TRBV2
CASSADGNQPQHF
TGTGCCAGCAGCGCGGACGGTAATCAGCCCCAGCATTTT
>17|TRBD1|once|TRBJ2-5|TRBV6-4
CASSGKGQGHNQETQYF
TGTGCCAGCAGTGGAAAGGGACAGGGCCATAACCAAGAGACCCAGTACTTC
>16|TRBD2|once|TRBJ2-1|TRBV6-1
CASSEGLAGPYNEQFF
TGTGCCAGCAGTGAAGGACTAGCGGGCCCCTACAATGAGCAGTTCTTC
>16|.|.|TRBJ2-7|TRBV7-8
CASSLAPRQGDYEQYF
TGTGCCAGCAGCTTAGCTCCTCGGCAGGGAGACTACGAGCAGTACTTC
>16|TRBD2|.|TRBJ2-5|TRBV19
CASSPIGGRALETQYF
TGTGCCAGTAGCCCCATTGGGGGGAGGGCCCTAGAGACCCAGTACTTC
>19|.|.|TRBJ1-2|TRBV4-2
CASSHQVGSRDTNNYGYTF
TGTGCCAGCAGCCACCAAGTTGGATCCCGGGACACTAACAACTATGGCTACACCTTC
>15|.|.|TRBJ1-4|TRBV6-1
CASSEYRGTDEKLFF
TGTGCCAGCAGTGAATACAGAGGGACGGATGAAAAACTGTTTTTT
>16|TRBD2|.|TRBJ2-1|TRBV11-2
CASSLVPSGIYNEQFF
TGTGCCAGCAGCTTAGTCCCTAGCGGGATCTACAATGAGCAGTTCTTC
>14|.|.|TRBJ1-4|TRBV11-1
CASSLRTGSEKLFF
TGTGCCAGCAGCTTAAGAACGGGGAGTGAAAAACTGTTTTTT
>15|.|.|TRBJ2-3|TRBV6-1
CASSEIPSVTDTQYF
TGTGCCAGCAGTGAAATCCCTAGCGTCACAGATACGCAGTATTTT
>12|.|.|TRBJ1-3|TRBV25-1
CASNPGGNAIYF
TGTGCCAGCAATCCTGGAGGAAACGCCATATATTTT
>13|.|.|TRBJ2-1|TRBV11-2
CASSLGTVYEQFF
TGTGCCAGCAGCTTGGGAACTGTCTATGAGCAGTTCTTC
>12|.|.|TRBJ1-1|TRBV6-6
CASRPQDTEAFF
TGTGCCAGCAGGCCACAGGACACTGAAGCTTTCTTT
>16|TRBD1|.|TRBJ2-2|TRBV5-5
CASSGQGQANTGELFF
TGTGCCAGCAGCGGACAGGGACAAGCGAACACCGGGGAGCTGTTTTTT
>17|TRBD2|.|TRBJ2-3|TRBV18
CASSPFSAGTSTDTQYF
TGTGCCAGCTCACCATTCTCGGCCGGGACTAGCACGGATACGCAGTATTTT
>19|.|.|TRBJ2-1|TRBV18
CASSPGTLLGVSSYNEQFF
TGTGCCAGCTCACCTGGGACTCTCTTAGGGGTAAGCTCCTACAATGAGCAGTTCTTC
>13|.|.|TRBJ2-7|TRBV29-1
CSVVFEGFYEQYF
TGCAGCGTTGTCTTCGAGGGTTTCTACGAGCAGTACTTC
>13|.|.|TRBJ1-5|TRBV7-3
CASSLSSNQPQHF
TGTGCCAGCAGCTTAAGTAGCAATCAGCCCCAGCATTTT
>12|.|.|TRBJ2-7|TRBV7-2
CASSTRGGEQYF
TGTGCCAGCAGCACACGAGGGGGGGAGCAGTACTTC
>15|.|few|TRBJ1-3|TRBV4-1
CASSHDSLSGNTIYF
TGCGCCAGCAGCCACGACAGCCTCTCTGGAAACACCATATATTTT
>15|TRBD1|.|TRBJ2-1|TRBV29-1
CSVGPGKGTVNEQFF
TGCAGCGTTGGGCCGGGGAAGGGGACAGTCAATGAGCAGTTCTTC
>16|.|.|TRBJ1-5|TRBV5-6
CASSINTGLGNQPQHF
TGTGCCAGCAGCATCAACACAGGGTTGGGCAATCAGCCCCAGCATTTT
>15|TRBD1|.|TRBJ1-5|TRBV6-6
CASSYQGQVNQPQHF
TGTGCCAGCAGTTACCAGGGACAGGTCAATCAGCCCCAGCATTTT
>15|.|.|TRBJ1-2|TRBV5-5
CASSLDSPESYGYTF
TGTGCCAGCAGCTTGGATAGCCCGGAGTCCTATGGCTACACCTTC
>9|.|.|TRBJ2-7|TRBV27
CASGREQYF
TGTGCCAGCGGGCGAGAGCAGTACTTC
>13|.|.|TRBJ1-2|TRBV30
CAAEATLNYGYTF
TGTGCCGCGGAGGCTACGCTAAACTATGGCTACACCTTC
>15|TRBD2|.|TRBJ2-1|TRBV7-2
CASSSSSGGYNEQFF
TGTGCCAGCAGCTCGTCTAGCGGGGGGTACAATGAGCAGTTCTTC
>14|.|.|TRBJ1-1|TRBV10-2
CASSEDRGATEAFF
TGCGCCAGCAGTGAGGATCGGGGGGCCACTGAAGCTTTCTTT
>14|.|.|TRBJ1-2|TRBV5-5
CASSRDSTNYGYTF
TGTGCCAGCAGCCGGGACTCGACTAACTATGGCTACACCTTC
>12|.|few|TRBJ2-2|TRBV5-1
CASNEPTGELFF
TGCGCCAGCAACGAGCCCACCGGGGAGCTGTTTTTT
>15|.|.|TRBJ2-7|TRBV5-6
CASSLLSTGAYEQYF
TGTGCCAGCAGCTTACTGTCGACAGGAGCCTACGAGCAGTACTTC
>13|TRBD1|.|TRBJ2-3|TRBV2
CASRYDRADTQYF
TGTGCCAGCAGATACGACAGGGCCGATACGCAGTATTTT
>14|.|.|TRBJ1-2|TRBV7-9
CASNPTTSTNGYTF
TGTGCCAGCAACCCAACGACATCAACCAATGGCTACACCTTC
>12|TRBD1|.|TRBJ1-2|TRBV6-1
CALADRDDGYTF
TGTGCCCTCGCCGACAGGGATGACGGCTACACCTTC
>14|TRBD1|once|TRBJ1-2|TRBV6-5
CASRGTATNYGYTF
TGTGCCAGCAGGGGGACAGCTACTAACTATGGCTACACCTTC
>19|TRBD2|.|TRBJ2-3|TRBV10-3
CAISDPLAGGEVGTDTQYF
TGTGCCATCAGTGACCCTCTAGCGGGAGGGGAAGTAGGCACAGATACGCAGTATTTT
>17|.|.|TRBJ2-5|TRBV5-1
CASSLNSGRGKKETQYF
TGCGCCAGCAGCCTAAATAGCGGCCGGGGCAAAAAAGAGACCCAGTACTTC
>14|.|.|TRBJ2-1|TRBV6-5
CASSAPRERDEQFF
TGTGCCAGCAGTGCCCCGAGGGAGCGGGATGAGCAGTTCTTC
>15|TRBD2|.|TRBJ2-2|TRBV7-6
CASSLGGGPTGELFF
TGTGCCAGCAGCTTAGGGGGAGGGCCCACCGGGGAGCTGTTTTTT
>13|.|once|TRBJ1-4|TRBV30
CAWSATRPEKLFF
TGTGCCTGGAGTGCTACGAGGCCCGAAAAACTGTTTTTT
>18|.|.|TRBJ1-4|TRBV7-9
CASSLDPLQGSSGEKLFF
TGTGCCAGCAGCTTAGACCCACTACAAGGATCATCAGGGGAAAAACTGTTTTTT
>15|TRBD2|.|TRBJ2-1|TRBV27
CASSFGTSGRNEQFF
TGTGCCAGCAGTTTCGGGACTAGCGGGAGAAATGAGCAGTTCTTC
>12|.|.|TRBJ2-2|TRBV7-9
CASSPSTGELFF
TGTGCCAGCAGCCCATCCACCGGGGAGCTGTTTTTT
>14|TRBD1|once|TRBJ1-5|TRBV6-1
CASSTTGVGQPQHF
TGTGCCAGCAGTACGACAGGGGTTGGGCAGCCCCAGCATTTT
>14|TRBD1|.|TRBJ2-5|TRBV6-1
CATKRTGGAETQYF
TGTGCCACCAAGAGAACAGGGGGCGCCGAGACCCAGTACTTC
>14|.|.|TRBJ1-1|TRBV28
CASSPGLLNTEAFF
TGTGCCAGCAGTCCCGGCCTTCTGAACACTGAAGCTTTCTTT